This T cell receptor beta chain was sequenced for a study of CD8+CD57+ T cells in acquired aplastic anemia. Study details: Sorted CD4+ and CD8+ cells yielded around 3.2 ug of DNA on average. In CD4+ cells, healthy donors produced an average of roughly 11 million reads. Study-wide results and limits: Patients and controls shared roughly 31 CD8+ CDR3 sequences, highly expressed in patients. No significant patient-versus-control difference appeared in CD8+ Simpson's diversity.

This CDR3 has 14 residues. Trimming took 3 bases from V and 8 from J, leaving 19 bases between them. In germline, CDR1 is SQVTM, CDR2 ANQGSEA. The study profiled TCR beta VDJ and CDR3 using genomic DNA as template. MiXCR, applied by TCRdb to the reads, yields one record per CDR3 protein. The sample records 100,000 to 150,000 distinct CDR3 sequences, about 48% being singletons. This clonotype has a single count. Its antigen remains unidentified. This sequence originates from a human donor in good health, serving as a control. This chain uses TRBV29-1 with TRBJ1-2, with TRBD1 as a possible D gene (5 bases). The material sequenced was sorted CD4+, CD8+, or CD8+CD57+ T cells (not recorded which) from PBMCs. CDR3 region: CSVEVTGRREGYTF. CDR3 DNA: TGCAGCGTTGAGGTTACAGGCCGACGAGAAGGCTACACCTTC.